Presented here are 27 T cell receptor beta chains from one specimen sequenced in a study of post-analysis software for immune sequencing data. Study-wide results and limits: About five TRBV segments appeared more often in patients than in controls, and TRBV5-6, TRBV5-1 and TRBV20-1 were among these.

These receptors' antigens are unknown. The TCR beta cDNA libraries carried unique molecular identifiers. Using its own MiXCR run on the PCR reads, TCRdb lists one record per CDR3 protein. In the table there are hundreds of thousands of distinct CDR3 sequences, 30% of which are singletons. Sequencing was carried out using blood. The origin of the receptors is a girl aged 5 to 17 with multiple sclerosis.

Only a few counts were recorded for this clonotype. The genes are TRBV9 and TRBJ2-1, with TRBD2 identical over 9 bases. CDR3 size: 16 residues. Germline V lookup: CDR1 SGDLS, CDR2 YYNGEE. Trimming cost V 4 bases and J 10 bases; bases outside gene matches: 15. CDR3 DNA: TGTGCCAGCAGCCCAAGTTGGTCGGGACTAGCAGTGGAGCAGTTCTTC. Translating it yields CASSPSWSGLAVEQFF.

V is TRBV12-3 or TRBV12-4 and J is TRBJ2-1; 11 nucleotides line up with TRBD2. Trimming cost V 6 bases and J 7 bases; bases outside gene matches: 8. There are 15 residues in the CDR3. CDR3: CASRPTSGGLNEQFF. DNA of the CDR3: TGTGCCAGCAGGCCCACTAGCGGGGGTCTGAATGAGCAGTTCTTC.

Only a few counts were recorded for this clonotype. This chain connects TRBV9 to TRBJ2-1; D is uncertain. Trimming stripped 3 bases from V and 10 bases from J, with 11 bases between. Germline V CDR1 and CDR2: SGDLS, YYNGEE. The CDR3 length is 12 residues. DNA of the CDR3: TGTGCCAGCAGCGCCAGCCCTTCGGAGCAGTTCTTC. It yields the protein CASSASPSEQFF. The full variable domain, its missing parts supplied by reference TRBV9 and TRBJ2-1, is DSGVTQTPKHLITATGQRVTLRCSPRSGDLSVYWYQQSLDQGLQFLIQYYNGEERAKGNILERFSAQQFPDLHSELNLSSLELGDSALYFCASSASPSEQFFGPGTRLTVL.

This chain joins TRBV28 and TRBJ2-7; 14 bases are shared with TRBD2. Germline loops: CDR1 MDHEN, CDR2 SYDVKM. After removal of 3 bases from V and 5 bases from J, the junction contained 6 bases not matched to a gene. CDR3 size: 16 residues. The CDR3 nucleotides are TGTGCCAGCAGTTTCCCGGGACTAGCGGGAGTCCACGAGCAGTACTTC. This sequence encodes CASSFPGLAGVHEQYF.

The genes are TRBV18 and TRBJ2-1; D unclear. The CDR3 is 16 amino acids. Germline CDR1 KGHSH, CDR2 LQKENI. The ends were cut back, 3 bases at V and 5 bases at J, with 17 bases in the middle. CDR3 region: CASSPLIANLNNEQFF. DNA for the CDR3: TGTGCCAGCTCACCTCTAATAGCAAATTTGAACAATGAGCAGTTCTTC.

Concerning this clonotype: A read error may account for a junction end that differs from germline. The chain recombines TRBV14 with TRBJ2-3; D could derive from TRBD1 or TRBD2 (6 bases each). The CDR3 spans 17 residues. CDR1 and CDR2 (germline): SGHDN, FVKESK. The CDR3 DNA sequence: TGTGCCAGCAGCCAAGGTCTAGCGTTGGTAAGGACAGATGCGCAGTATTTT. This encodes CASSQGLALVRTDAQYF.

V and J are TRBV6-1 and TRBJ1-1, with 7 bases lining up with TRBD1. V shed 1 base, J shed 4 bases, and the junction held 0 bases outside the gene matches. Germline V lookup: CDR1 MNHNS, CDR2 SASEGT. The CDR3 extends over 13 amino acids. CDR3 in amino acids: CASSEGQGTEAFF. The CDR3, as DNA: TGTGCCAGCAGTGAAGGACAGGGCACTGAAGCTTTCTTT.

The chain links TRBV20-1 to TRBJ2-4; 7 bases fit TRBD2. Trimming took 3 bases from V and 13 from J; bases not matched to a gene: 9. The CDR3 is made up of 12 amino acids. Germline CDR1 is DFQATT and CDR2 is SNEGSKA (reference sequence). CDR3 bases: TGCAGTGCTAGGGGGACTACCCGAGCCCAGTACTTC. Its translation: CSARGTTRAQYF.

DNA of the CDR3: TGCAGTGCTAGAGATCAGCGTGGTAGACCAAGATTGACCCAGTACTTC. Amino acid sequence: CSARDQRGRPRLTQYF. J is TRBJ2-5 and V is TRBV20-1; D unresolved. Trimming shortened V by 0 bases and J by 7 bases, and 21 bases separated the two germline ends. Germline-derived CDR1 and CDR2 are DFQATT and SNEGSKA (reference sequence). The CDR3 has 16 residues.

This chain connects TRBV6-1 to TRBJ2-7; 9 bases are a match to TRBD1. V trimming: 2 bases; J trimming: 4 bases; junction bases outside the gene matches: 6. Germline CDR1 and CDR2: MNHNS and SASEGT. This CDR3 has 15 amino acids. The CDR3 sequence is CASSEPGTGMYEQYF. For the CDR3, the DNA is TGTGCCAGCAGTGAACCCGGGACAGGGATGTACGAGCAGTACTTC.

The rearrangement links TRBV28 to TRBJ2-7; 10 bases fit TRBD1. The CDR3 has 15 residues. Germline V lookup: CDR1 MDHEN, CDR2 SYDVKM. V lost 8 bases and J lost 5; bases outside the gene matches: 12. The CDR3 region is CASVLRPGQGNEQYF. As DNA, the CDR3 is TGTGCCAGCGTTCTCAGGCCGGGACAGGGGAACGAGCAGTACTTC.

This clonotype was counted between two and nine times. V is TRBV29-1 and J is TRBJ2-4; TRBD2 aligns across 7 bases. J was trimmed by 9 bases and V by 6 bases; bases with no gene match: 8. CDR3 length equals 12 residues. CDR1 SQVTM and CDR2 ANQGSEA come from the germline V gene. CDR3 nucleotide sequence: TGCAGCGTGCCCGGCGGGAGTACCATTCAGTACTTC. The encoded protein is CSVPGGSTIQYF.

This chain uses TRBV6-6 with TRBJ1-3; 7 bases are a match to TRBD1. V shed 2 bases and J 3 bases; nucleotides not matched to a gene: 7. The CDR3 sequence is 16 residues long. Germline V gene sequence: CDR1 MNHNY, CDR2 SVGAGI (reference sequence). The CDR3 loop reads CASSYAQGEYGNTIYF. CDR3 coding DNA: TGTGCCAGCAGTTACGCCCAGGGGGAGTATGGAAACACCATATATTTT.

A few counts support this clonotype. This chain joins TRBV19 and TRBJ2-1; TRBD2 is a possible D gene (6 bases). Trimming pared 3 bases from V and 4 bases from J, leaving 10 bases between. Germline CDR1 and CDR2: LNHDA and SQIVND (reference sequence). The CDR3 extends over 14 amino acids. CDR3 protein: CASSMEGEYNEQFF. CDR3 nucleotide sequence: TGTGCCAGTAGTATGGAGGGAGAGTACAATGAGCAGTTCTTC.

The CDR3 protein is CASMDWGDSTDTQYF. In DNA, the CDR3 is TGTGCCAGCATGGATTGGGGGGATAGCACAGATACGCAGTATTTT. The chain is built from TRBV6-6 and TRBJ2-3; TRBD2 is a possible D gene (6 bases). CDR3 length: 15 residues. Germline values: CDR1 MNHNY, CDR2 SVGAGI (reference sequence). With 7 bases removed from V and 0 bases from J, the gap between germline ends came to 14 bases.

This clonotype was detected only a few times. DNA of the CDR3: TGTGCCAGCAGCGGGGGTCTAGCGAGCTCCTACGAGCAGTACTTC. It codes for CASSGGLASSYEQYF. This chain links TRBV5-6 with TRBJ2-7; a possible D gene is TRBD2 (6 bases). There are 15 residues in the CDR3. V shed 4 bases and J shed 0 bases, with 14 bases lying between them. Germline V gives CDR1 SGHDT, CDR2 YYEEEE.

This clonotype appeared a few times. V usage is TRBV28 and J usage is TRBJ2-7; TRBD2 might be the D (6 bases). The CDR3 contains 18 residues. CDR1 is MDHEN, CDR2 SYDVKM, per germline. V was shortened by 5 bases and J by 2 bases, with 25 bases between the two germline ends. The CDR3 here is CASSLPRVGSGNTYEQYF. The CDR3 nucleotides are TGTGCCAGCAGTCTCCCCAGGGTCGGTAGCGGTAACACCTACGAGCAGTACTTC.

This chain connects TRBV20-1 to TRBJ1-1; 8 bases fit TRBD1. Germline V gene sequence: CDR1 DFQATT, CDR2 SNEGSKA (reference sequence). Trimming cost V 1 base and J 7 bases; bases outside gene matches: 8. This CDR3 is built from 14 residues. CDR3 in DNA: TGCAGTGCTAGAGTAATGGACAGGGAGGTTGAAGCTTTCTTT. The encoded protein is CSARVMDREVEAFF.

This sequence joins TRBV5-1 and TRBJ2-5; the match to TRBD2 covers 16 bases. V dropped 4 bases and J dropped 11; count of bases not matched to a gene: 8. Germline V gene lookup returns CDR1 SGHRS and CDR2 YFSETQ. The CDR3 is 15 residues long. The CDR3 reads CASSAGLAGGHEQYF. CDR3 DNA sequence: TGCGCCAGCAGCGCGGGACTAGCGGGGGGGCATGAGCAGTACTTC.

This clonotype came up a few times. The V call is TRBV15, the J call TRBJ1-6; 8 positions agree with TRBD1. CDR3 length: 15 residues. V was pared by 6 bases and J by 10 bases, with 11 bases of the junction left unmatched. The V gene's germline CDR1 is LNHNV and CDR2 YYDKDF (reference sequence). CDR3 sequence: CATSSRGGTGSPLHF. In nucleotides, the CDR3 is TGTGCCACCAGTTCCCGTGGGGGGACAGGCTCACCCCTCCACTTT.

This clonotype is a singleton in its sample. The germline gene is not matched at one end of the junction; a read error may be the cause. This chain uses TRBV14 with TRBJ1-1; tentatively, D is TRBD1 (5 bases). The CDR3 length is 14 residues. Germline CDR1 is SGHDN and CDR2 is FVKESK. This CDR3 is CAGSHRGVNTEAFF. The CDR3, as DNA: TGTGCCGGCAGCCACCGGGGGGTGAACACTGAAGCTTTCTTT.

This clonotype was observed a few times. In DNA, the CDR3 is TGTGCCAGCACCCTCGGACTAGCGGGGAGCACAGATACGCAGTATTTT. It translates to CASTLGLAGSTDTQYF. The V and J genes are TRBV6-2 or TRBV6-3 and TRBJ2-3; 12 nucleotides line up with TRBD2. CDR1 and CDR2 from the germline V gene are MNHEY and SVGEGT. The trim removed 7 bases at V and 0 bases at J, leaving 5 bases unmatched. The CDR3 runs 16 residues.

This clonotype was recorded a few times. This chain connects TRBV5-1 to TRBJ2-5; 8 bases line up with TRBD1. The J call may be wrong; the DNA end is better matched by TRBJ2-7. Germline loops: CDR1 SGHRS, CDR2 YFSETQ. The CDR3 totals 14 residues. The CDR3 DNA reads TGCGCCAGCAACCTTAGGACAGGGCACGACGAGCAGTACTTC. Its translation: CASNLRTGHDEQYF.

The sample holds a few counts of this clonotype. The V and J genes are TRBV20-1 and TRBJ1-5; D ambiguous. V lost 4 bases and J 5 bases, leaving 15 bases between the germline ends. Germline loops: CDR1 DFQATT, CDR2 SNEGSKA (reference sequence). The CDR3 contains 14 residues. The CDR3 region has the DNA TGCAGTGCTACCGGGCCGATGGTAGATCAGCCCCAGCATTTT. Translated: CSATGPMVDQPQHF.

This clonotype was detected only once. The chain employs TRBV5-4 and TRBJ2-3; D may be TRBD1 or TRBD2 (5 bases each). The V and J ends lost 6 bases and 5 bases respectively, with 19 bases between them. The CDR3 is 15 amino acids. The germline V gene has CDR1 SGHNT and CDR2 YYREEE (reference sequence). In nucleotides, the CDR3 is TGTGCCAGCAACCGACTACAGGCGTATGGAGATACGCAGTATTTT. This codes for CASNRLQAYGDTQYF.

V gene TRBV29-1 combines with J gene TRBJ2-1; no clear D. Germline loops: CDR1 SQVTM, CDR2 ANQGSEA. Trimming cost V 4 bases and J 7 bases, with 11 bases left between them. There are 12 residues in the CDR3. CDR3 loop: CSVGVGPNEQFF. CDR3 coding DNA: TGCAGCGTTGGTGTAGGGCCAAATGAGCAGTTCTTC.

This clonotype came up a few times. The V call is TRBV4-3, the J call TRBJ1-1, with D perhaps TRBD1 (5 bases). The CDR3 spans 13 residues. Germline CDR1 reads LGHNA; CDR2 reads YSLEER. V dropped 5 bases and J dropped 9 bases, with 16 bases sitting between them. CDR3 sequence (DNA): TGCGCCAGCAGCGAACGGGGGGGTGGGAAAGCTTTCTTT. Translated, it gives CASSERGGGKAFF.